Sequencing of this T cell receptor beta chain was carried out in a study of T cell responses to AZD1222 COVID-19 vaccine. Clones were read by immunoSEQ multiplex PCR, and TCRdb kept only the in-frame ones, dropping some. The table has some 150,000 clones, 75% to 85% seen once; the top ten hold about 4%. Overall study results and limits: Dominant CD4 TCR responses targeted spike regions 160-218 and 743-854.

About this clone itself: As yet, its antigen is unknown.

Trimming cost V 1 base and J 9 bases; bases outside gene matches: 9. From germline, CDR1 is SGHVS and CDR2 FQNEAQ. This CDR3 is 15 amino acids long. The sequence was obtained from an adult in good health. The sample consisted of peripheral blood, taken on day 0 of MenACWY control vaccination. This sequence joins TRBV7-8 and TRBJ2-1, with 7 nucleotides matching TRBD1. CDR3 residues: CASSLDQGVYFEQFF. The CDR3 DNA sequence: TGTGCCAGCAGCTTAGATCAGGGGGTGTATTTTGAGCAGTTCTTC.